Below, one TCR beta chain is given with its context. Antigen: not known. This sample is drawn from a study of cytomegalovirus exposure and HLA in healthy donors. Primers: 60 Vbeta forward and 13 Jbeta reverse. The table came from immunoSEQ multiplex PCR; TCRdb's copy has only in-frame clones and leaves some out. This sample has 100,000 to 150,000 clones, with 74% found just once. Study conclusions and caveats: The authors judged a highly shared variant cluster likely a sequencing artifact. In presence/absence analyses, roughly uniform sequencing depth across donors was assumed. The only immune exposure information that was available was CMV serostatus.

At collection, donors were nominally healthy, but unrecorded immune exposures were probable. The sequencing input was PBMCs. The clonotype originates from a man between 40 and 49 years old in good health and CMV-seropositive.

This CDR3 reads CASSMVQGYGYTF. The CDR3 DNA reads TGTGCCAGTAGTATGGTTCAGGGGTATGGCTACACCTTC. The chain recombines TRBV19 with TRBJ1-2; maybe TRBD1 (6 bases). Trimming took off 3 bases at V and 5 bases at J, with 10 bases between the two ends. The CDR3 contains 13 residues. From germline, CDR1 is LNHDA and CDR2 SQIVND (reference sequence).